Shown below are 25 T cell receptor beta chains from a single sample sequenced in a study of blood T cell repertoires in COVID-19. Libraries were prepared by immunoSEQ multiplex PCR; TCRdb keeps only in-frame clonotypes and omits some of them. This sample has hundreds of thousands of clones, with about 88% found just once. The sample taken for sequencing was peripheral blood. Receptors were obtained from a woman in her sixties or seventies with COVID-19, enrolled during active disease.

This chain's CDR3 is CSVSDFPKGANVLTF. The DNA for the CDR3 is TGCAGCGTCTCGGACTTCCCCAAAGGGGCCAACGTCCTGACTTTC. The gene calls are TRBV29-1 and TRBJ2-6; the D gene is possibly TRBD2 (5 bases). The V gene lost 6 bases and the J gene lost 4 bases, with 16 bases spanning the gap. The germline gives CDR1 SQVTM, CDR2 ANQGSEA. CDR3 length: 15 amino acids.

This chain uses TRBV25-1 with TRBJ1-1; 7 positions match TRBD1. The J segment lost 9 bases and the V segment lost 5 bases, leaving 9 bases of the junction unmatched. CDR3 length: 13 residues. Germline assignment: CDR1 MGHDK and CDR2 SYGVNS. CDR3 sequence: CASSTTGRVKAFF. The CDR3 DNA is TGTGCCAGCAGTACGACAGGGCGGGTGAAAGCTTTCTTT.

The chain uses TRBV24-1 and TRBJ1-2, with D possibly matching TRBD1 (6 bases). The V and J ends lost 1 base and 6 bases respectively, with 8 bases between them. The CDR3 totals 13 residues. Germline V gives CDR1 KGHDR, CDR2 SFDVKD. DNA of the CDR3: TGTGCCACCAGTGATTTAGCAGGGGATGGCTACACCTTC. Translated, it gives CATSDLAGDGYTF.

The rearrangement links TRBV4-1 to TRBJ1-3; D possibly corresponds to TRBD1 (6 bases). This CDR3 has 17 amino acids. From germline, CDR1 is MGHRA and CDR2 YSYEKL. V shed 2 bases and J shed 0 bases, with 14 bases lying between them. CDR3 coding DNA: TGCGCCAGCAGCCAACGGGACATTATGAGCTCTGGAAACACCATATATTTT. It specifies CASSQRDIMSSGNTIYF.

The V and J genes are TRBV5-6 and TRBJ2-3, with D possibly being TRBD1 (6 bases). From germline, CDR1 is SGHDT and CDR2 YYEEEE. V dropped 0 bases and J dropped 0 bases, with 14 bases sitting between them. The CDR3 loop spans 17 amino acids. The DNA of the CDR3 is TGTGCCAGCAGCTTGGGTGACACAGGGTATAGCACAGATACGCAGTATTTT. It encodes CASSLGDTGYSTDTQYF.

This clone occurred a few times. This chain uses TRBV30 with TRBJ1-1; D uncertain. The V end lost 0 bases, the J end lost 1 base, and 6 bases lay between the germline ends. From germline, CDR1 is GTSNPN and CDR2 SVGIG (reference sequence). The CDR3 totals 13 residues. CDR3 protein: CAWSVTANTEAFF. As DNA, the CDR3 is TGTGCCTGGAGTGTAACAGCGAACACTGAAGCTTTCTTT.

Note on this clone: Other nucleotide sequences from this sample produce the same CDR3. The chain uses TRBV18 and TRBJ1-2; 9 nucleotides agree with TRBD1. CDR1 and CDR2 (germline): KGHSH, LQKENI. The CDR3 spans 14 residues. V shed 3 bases, J shed 2 bases, and the junction held 1 base outside the gene matches. As DNA, the CDR3 is TGTGCCAGCTCACCGGGACAGGGCAACTATGGCTACACCTTC. Residues: CASSPGQGNYGYTF. Based on the CDR3 plus reference TRBV18 and TRBJ1-2, the full variable domain is NAGVMQNPRHLVRRRGQEARLRCSPMKGHSHVYWYRQLPEEGLKFMVYLQKENIIDESGMPKERFSAEFPKEGPSILRIQQVVRGDSAAYFCASSPGQGNYGYTFGSGTRLTVV.

The table lists this clone with a few counts. Within the sample, other DNA sequences also encode this same CDR3. V usage is TRBV7-2 and J usage is TRBJ2-7, with 9 bases that match TRBD1. Looked up from germline, CDR1 is SGHTA and CDR2 is FQGNSA. The V segment lost 5 bases and the J segment 4 bases; nucleotides outside the gene matches: 6. The CDR3 has 14 residues. CDR3 protein: CASSLVGQGYEQYF. Written as DNA, the CDR3 is TGTGCCAGCAGCCTGGTGGGACAGGGTTACGAGCAGTACTTC. The complete variable domain, with remaining parts taken from reference TRBV7-2 and TRBJ2-7, reads GAGVSQSPSNKVTEKGKDVELRCDPISGHTALYWYRQSLGQGLEFLIYFQGNSAPDKSGLPSDRFSAERTGGSVSTLTIQRTQQEDSAVYLCASSLVGQGYEQYFGPGTRLTVT.

This sequence joins TRBV12-5 and TRBJ2-1, with TRBD1 matching over 7 bases. V dropped 6 bases and J dropped 8; count of bases not matched to a gene: 7. Germline CDR1 reads LGHNT; CDR2 reads FRNRAP. CDR3 size: 13 residues. The CDR3 region has the DNA TGTGCTAGTGGGCCCGACAGGGTGGATGAGCAGTTCTTC. Translated: CASGPDRVDEQFF.

This chain joins TRBV6-6 and TRBJ2-1; 7 bases fit TRBD1. J was trimmed by 7 bases and V by 5 bases; bases with no gene match: 14. Germline V CDR1 and CDR2: MNHNY, SVGAGI (reference sequence). CDR3 length: 16 residues. DNA for the CDR3: TGTGCCAGCAGTCGCTATAGGACAGGTACTGGGAATGAGCAGTTCTTC. Translating it yields CASSRYRTGTGNEQFF.

V and J are TRBV29-1 and TRBJ2-1, with D perhaps TRBD2 (6 bases). Trimming left V 1 base short and J 6 bases short, with 10 bases between. The CDR3 contains 13 residues. The germline V gene encodes CDR1 SQVTM and CDR2 ANQGSEA. As DNA, the CDR3 is TGCAGCGTTGAAGGACACGGGGGCAATGAGCAGTTCTTC. Translation gives CSVEGHGGNEQFF.

This chain connects TRBV4-2 to TRBJ2-1; 7 positions agree with TRBD1. Germline CDR1 and CDR2: LGHNA and YNFKEQ. This CDR3 comprises 13 residues. V was clipped by 4 bases and J by 8 bases; unmatched bases: 5. The CDR3: CASSLLQGYEQFF. The CDR3 DNA reads TGTGCCAGCAGCCTATTACAGGGGTATGAGCAGTTCTTC.

The rearrangement links TRBV30 to TRBJ1-2, with a tentative D call TRBD1 (6 bases). Germline CDR1 and CDR2: GTSNPN and SVGIG (reference sequence). The CDR3 spans 12 residues. V lost 2 bases and J 7 bases, leaving 11 bases between the germline ends. This CDR3 is CAWSITGLGYTF. CDR3 DNA: TGTGCCTGGAGTATTACAGGGCTTGGCTACACCTTC.

V gene TRBV3-1 (or the pseudogene TRBV3-2) combines with J gene TRBJ2-6, with 12 bases fitting TRBD1. V dropped 6 bases and J dropped 1; count of bases not matched to a gene: 13. The germline V gene encodes CDR1 LGHDT and CDR2 YNNKEL (reference sequence). The length of the CDR3 is 20 residues. For the CDR3, the DNA is TGTGCCAGCAGGGCCGGGACAGGGGGCATCTTGAGGTCTGGGGCCAACGTCCTGACTTTC. Translating gives CASRAGTGGILRSGANVLTF.

V is TRBV2 and J is TRBJ1-1; D is unresolved. Germline V gives CDR1 SNHLY, CDR2 FYNNEI. The V and J ends lost 2 bases and 6 bases respectively, with 10 bases between them. This CDR3 comprises 13 residues. The DNA of the CDR3 is TGTGCCAGCAGTGAAAGGAGGCTCTCTGAAGCTTTCTTT. It codes for CASSERRLSEAFF.

The chain carries TRBV6-5 and TRBJ1-2; 7 bases are a match to TRBD1. CDR3 length equals 13 residues. V lost 7 bases to trimming and J lost 1 base; unmatched junction nucleotides: 3. Germline CDR1 reads MNHEY; CDR2 reads SVGAGI. The chain's CDR3 is CASTGQVNYGYTF. Written as DNA, the CDR3 is TGTGCCAGCACCGGACAGGTTAACTATGGCTACACCTTC.

J is TRBJ1-1 and V is TRBV11-3; D is uncertain. CDR3 length: 13 residues. Per the germline V gene, CDR1 is SGHNT and CDR2 is YENEEA. The ends were cut back, 2 bases at V and 1 base at J, with 5 bases in the middle. CDR3 nucleotide sequence: TGTGCCAGCAGCTTAAGCCGGAACACTGAAGCTTTCTTT. Translation gives CASSLSRNTEAFF.

V gene TRBV6-2 or TRBV6-3 combines with J gene TRBJ2-1, with 13 bases lining up with TRBD2. Germline trimming cut 5 bases from V and 5 bases from J; bases unmatched to any gene: 3. Per the germline V gene, CDR1 is MNHEY and CDR2 is SVGEGT. The CDR3 runs 15 residues. The CDR3 reads CASSRLAGGHNEQFF. DNA of the CDR3: TGTGCCAGCAGTCGACTAGCGGGGGGCCACAATGAGCAGTTCTTC.

This chain joins TRBV6-4 and TRBJ2-1; 12 positions agree with TRBD2. The CDR3 length is 16 residues. Germline loops: CDR1 MRHNA, CDR2 SNTAGT. With 6 bases clipped from V and 6 bases from J, the junction kept 9 bases outside the gene matches. The DNA for the CDR3 is TGTGCCAGCAGGAGGTCCCCTAGCGGGGGGGCCAATGAGCAGTTCTTC. This encodes CASRRSPSGGANEQFF.

The J gene is TRBJ2-7, the V gene TRBV4-1, with TRBD1 matching 7 bases. J lost 3 bases, V lost 4 bases, and 3 bases had no gene match. The CDR3 is 13 amino acids. Germline V gene lookup returns CDR1 MGHRA and CDR2 YSYEKL. CDR3 protein: CASSRTGDYEQYF. CDR3 nucleotides: TGCGCCAGCAGCCGTACAGGGGACTACGAGCAGTACTTC.

The chain carries TRBV4-3 and TRBJ1-5, with TRBD1 identical over 10 bases. CDR3 length: 15 amino acids. Germline V gene sequence: CDR1 LGHNA, CDR2 YSLEER. The junction had 6 bases not matched to a gene; V was cut back by 4 bases and J by 6 bases. The DNA for the CDR3 is TGCGCCAGCAGCCTCGACAGGGGGCTGGGTCAGCCCCAGCATTTT. It codes for CASSLDRGLGQPQHF.

The chain uses TRBV10-2 and TRBJ2-7; 11 bases fit TRBD2. The CDR3 consists of 15 residues. Germline values: CDR1 WSHSY, CDR2 SAAADI. V shed 2 bases, J shed 2 bases, and the junction held 2 bases outside the gene matches. CDR3 loop: CASSEGTSGPYEQYF. CDR3 sequence (DNA): TGCGCCAGCAGTGAGGGGACTAGCGGTCCCTACGAGCAGTACTTC.

The CDR3 DNA sequence: TGCGCCAGCAGTAGCGGGGACGACCCCGGGGAGCTGTTTTTT. It translates to CASSSGDDPGELFF. This rearrangement joins TRBV5-1 to TRBJ2-2; TRBD2 aligns across 8 bases. The junction had 6 bases not matched to a gene; V was cut back by 5 bases and J by 6 bases. Per germline, CDR1 SGHRS and CDR2 YFSETQ. CDR3 size: 14 residues. Full variable domain (outside the CDR3, taken from reference TRBV5-1 and TRBJ2-2): KAGVTQTPRYLIKTRGQQVTLSCSPISGHRSVSWYQQTPGQGLQFLFEYFSETQRNKGNFPGRFSGRQFSNSRSEMNVSTLELGDSALYLCASSSGDDPGELFFGEGSRLTVL.

The V and J genes are TRBV6-4 and TRBJ1-6, with D uncertain. Germline CDR1 and CDR2: MRHNA and SNTAGT. Trimming cost V 2 bases and J 9 bases, with 14 bases left between them. The length of the CDR3 is 15 residues. Here the CDR3 DNA reads TGTGCCAGCAGTGACACCGGGAGTGGAGTTTCACCCCTCCACTTT. This codes for CASSDTGSGVSPLHF.

The chain has TRBV28 and TRBJ1-6; D is uncertain. Germline V gene sequence: CDR1 MDHEN, CDR2 SYDVKM. V was clipped by 6 bases and J by 7 bases, with 16 bases between them. This CDR3 region has 15 residues. CDR3 in amino acids: CASRSSGGGNSPLHF. CDR3 nucleotides: TGTGCCAGCAGATCTTCGGGCGGAGGGAATTCACCCCTCCACTTT.